Shown below are 20 T cell receptor beta chains from a single sample sequenced in a study of monozygotic twins with inflammatory bowel disease. No DNA is given; TCRdb re-called the 5' RACE reads and lists each CDR3 protein once. The sample includes about 160,000 distinct CDR3 sequences. Sequencing was done on a sample of blood. The receptors here all came from a human donor with ulcerative colitis or Crohn's disease, or a healthy co-twin of an affected twin (not recorded which).

The gene calls are TRBV2 and TRBJ2-6; no DNA is available, so the TRBD2 call from TCRdb remains unchecked. Germline assignment: CDR1 SNHLY and CDR2 FYNNEI. CDR3 size: 15 residues. The CDR3 is CASSLYLAGANVLTF.

V is TRBV5-6 and J is TRBJ2-7; TCRdb lists TRBD1, though no DNA is available to test this call. Germline CDR1 SGHDT, CDR2 YYEEEE. The length of the CDR3 is 15 residues. The CDR3 sequence: CASSTPGTPMDEQYF.

This chain links TRBV28 with TRBJ2-7; TCRdb calls TRBD2, which cannot be checked without DNA. CDR3 length equals 15 residues. CDR1 is MDHEN, CDR2 SYDVKM, per germline. The CDR3: CASSLWTSSSYEQYF.

This chain uses TRBV6-5 with TRBJ2-2; the TCRdb call, TRBD2, lacks DNA for checking. CDR3 length: 17 amino acids. Germline CDR1 is MNHEY and CDR2 is SVGAGI. The CDR3 is CGSSSTAGGTNTGELFF.

The rearrangement joins TRBV28 to TRBJ1-6; the TCRdb call, TRBD1, lacks DNA for checking. The CDR3 loop spans 14 amino acids. Germline values: CDR1 MDHEN, CDR2 SYDVKM. This chain's CDR3 is CASSLLQGDSPLHF.

V and J are TRBV25-1 and TRBJ1-1; the TRBD1 assignment by TCRdb is unverifiable without DNA. CDR3 length equals 16 residues. The germline CDR1 and CDR2 sequences are MGHDK and SYGVNS. The chain's CDR3 is CASSVNPGQGYTEAFF.

The rearrangement links TRBV7-8 to TRBJ2-2; checking the TCRdb D call of TRBD1 is not possible without DNA. This CDR3 has 15 amino acids. Per the germline V gene, CDR1 is SGHVS and CDR2 is FQNEAQ. The CDR3 sequence is CASSLSERGHGELFF.

V usage is TRBV4-3 and J usage is TRBJ2-7; without DNA, the TCRdb call of TRBD1 cannot be checked. The CDR3 is made up of 13 amino acids. In germline, CDR1 is LGHNA, CDR2 YSLEER. The CDR3 reads CASSPWTGYEQYF.

The rearrangement joins TRBV7-9 to TRBJ1-4. Germline V gene lookup returns CDR1 SEHNR and CDR2 FQNEAQ (reference sequence). The CDR3 contains 16 residues. The CDR3 here is CASSPRSASGDEKLFF.

This rearrangement joins TRBV5-5 to TRBJ2-5. This CDR3 spans 15 amino acids. Germline CDR1 SGHKS, CDR2 YYEKEE (reference sequence). CDR3 loop: CASSFSRGDQETQYF.

The gene calls are TRBV11-2 and TRBJ1-4; TCRdb names TRBD1, which stays unverified in the absence of DNA. This CDR3 contains 14 residues. Per the germline V gene, CDR1 is SGHAT and CDR2 is FQNNGV. CDR3 residues: CASSPDILNEKLFF.

CDR3 sequence reads: CASSFPDTQYF. The chain couples TRBV12-3 or TRBV12-4 to TRBJ2-3. The CDR3 contains 11 residues.

This sequence joins TRBV7-9 and TRBJ2-7. Germline lookup yields CDR1 SEHNR and CDR2 FQNEAQ (reference sequence). The CDR3 is 11 residues long. CDR3 sequence reads: CASSLPYEQYF.

This chain joins TRBV5-6 and TRBJ2-1; TCRdb indicates TRBD1, and absent DNA this call remains unverified. The germline V gene has CDR1 SGHDT and CDR2 YYEEEE. There are 19 residues in the CDR3. The CDR3 sequence is CASSFLDEFGDTGYNEQFF. Filled out from reference TRBV5-6 and TRBJ2-1, the complete variable domain reads DAGVTQSPTHLIKTRGQQVTLRCSPKSGHDTVSWYQQALGQGPQFIFQYYEEEERQRGNFPDRFSGHQFPNYSSELNVNALLLGDSALYLCASSFLDEFGDTGYNEQFFGPGTRLTVL.

The rearrangement uses TRBV5-1 and TRBJ2-1; TCRdb reports TRBD2, a call that lacks DNA to check it against. The CDR3 sequence is 17 residues long. CDR1 and CDR2 (germline): SGHRS, YFSETQ. CDR3 loop: CASSFETSVSSYNEQFF.

The chain links TRBV28 to TRBJ2-5; TCRdb's D call, TRBD1, is unchecked because there is no DNA. CDR3 length equals 16 residues. From germline, CDR1 is MDHEN and CDR2 SYDVKM. The CDR3 sequence: CASPPRQGKGQETQYF.

The chain has TRBV3-1 and TRBJ2-5; TCRdb gives TRBD1 as the D gene, but with no DNA this cannot be confirmed. The CDR3 extends over 15 amino acids. Germline CDR1 LGHDT, CDR2 YNNKEL (reference sequence). CDR3: CASSQDARAEETQYF.

V usage is TRBV20-1 and J usage is TRBJ1-1. CDR1 is DFQATT and CDR2 is SNEGSKA in the germline V gene (reference sequence). CDR3 length: 14 residues. CDR3 region: CSAEGFKGWTEAFF.

The V call is TRBV7-3, the J call TRBJ2-3; the D call from TCRdb, TRBD1, cannot be confirmed without DNA. Germline CDR1 and CDR2: SGHTA and FQGTGA. The CDR3 is made up of 14 amino acids. The CDR3 sequence: CASSLRAVEDTQYF.

The V and J genes are TRBV5-1 and TRBJ2-2; as DNA is missing, the TRBD1 call by TCRdb cannot be tested. Germline-derived CDR1 and CDR2 are SGHRS and YFSETQ. CDR3 length equals 15 residues. CDR3 loop: CASSRTGSNTGELFF.